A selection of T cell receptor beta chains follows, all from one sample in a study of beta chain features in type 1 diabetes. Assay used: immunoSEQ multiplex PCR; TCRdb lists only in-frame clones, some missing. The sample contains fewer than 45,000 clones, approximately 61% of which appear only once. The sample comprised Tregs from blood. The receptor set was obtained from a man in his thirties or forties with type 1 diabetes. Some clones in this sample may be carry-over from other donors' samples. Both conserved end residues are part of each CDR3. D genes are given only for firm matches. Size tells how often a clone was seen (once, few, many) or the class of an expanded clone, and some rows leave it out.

TGTGCCAGCAGTTCCTGGAGCCCGGGGACTAGCGGGGGGTTGTGGGAGCAGTTCTTC CASSSWSPGTSGGLWEQFF TRBJ2-1 few TRBV28 TRBD2
TGTGCCAGCAGCTTAGGCCCTGGGCGGGAGCAAGAGACCCAGTACTTC CASSLGPGREQETQYF TRBJ2-5 . TRBV7-8 TRBD2
TGCGCCAGCAGCCAAGATTATGCGAACACCGGGGAGCTGTTTTTT CASSQDYANTGELFF TRBJ2-2 . TRBV4-1 .
TGTGCCAGCAGTGGACAGGGGAGGGCCTACGAGCAGTACTTC CASSGQGRAYEQYF TRBJ2-7 few TRBV6-5 TRBD1
TGTGCCAGCAGCCAAGAAGTGGGGAGTCAGCCCCAGCATTTT CASSQEVGSQPQHF TRBJ1-5 . TRBV4-2 .
TGTGCCAGCAGTGAAGTCGGGATCTGGGATGAGCAGTTCTTC CASSEVGIWDEQFF TRBJ2-1 . TRBV6-4 .
TGCGCCAGCGGACCCACAGGGGGAAAGGCAGAGACCCAGTACTTC CASGPTGGKAETQYF TRBJ2-5 . TRBV5-1 TRBD1
TGTGCCAGCTCACCAAGCCTCGGTTTCCGGGACTCCTACAATGAGCAGTTCTTC CASSPSLGFRDSYNEQFF TRBJ2-1 few TRBV18 .
TGTGCCAGCGACGACTACTCTGGGGCCAACGTCCTGACTTTC CASDDYSGANVLTF TRBJ2-6 . TRBV7-9 .
TGTGCCAGTCTCCTCAGTGCCGGGAATAGCAATCAGCCCCAGCATTTT CASLLSAGNSNQPQHF TRBJ1-5 . TRBV19 .
TGCGCCAGCAGCTTGGGTGGACTGCTAACCTACGAGCAGTACTTC CASSLGGLLTYEQYF TRBJ2-7 few TRBV5-1 .
TGTGCCAGCAGTTACTCAATCGGGGTCACTGAAGCTTTCTTT CASSYSIGVTEAFF TRBJ1-1 few TRBV6-6 .
TGCGCCAGCAGCCAACAAAGAGGGCTCAATCAGCCCCAGCATTTT CASSQQRGLNQPQHF TRBJ1-5 . TRBV4-3 .
TGTGCCAGCAGCTTATCGCCTACGACTCTCTTCGACTTGCAGTACTTC CASSLSPTTLFDLQYF TRBJ2-7 . TRBV7-6 .
TGTGCCAGCAGCCGGTGGTGGGGGGGCTCCTACGAGCAGTACTTC CASSRWWGGSYEQYF TRBJ2-7 . TRBV9 TRBD2
TGTGCCAGCAGCTTGTCGCAGGATCAAGCTAACTATGGCTACACCTTC CASSLSQDQANYGYTF TRBJ1-2 . TRBV5-7 .
TGTGCCAGCTCACCCAAGGGGGGGACTAGCGGGAATGAGCAGTTCTTC CASSPKGGTSGNEQFF TRBJ2-1 . TRBV18 TRBD2
TGCGCCAGCAGTGCGGGGGGTGCCCACGAGCAGTACTTC CASSAGGAHEQYF TRBJ2-7 few TRBV10-2 TRBD2
TGTGCCAGTAGTCCCCCCTACCTCGGGGAGCATACGCAGTATTTT CASSPPYLGEHTQYF TRBJ2-3 . TRBV19 .
TGCAGCTATCAGGGTACGAGCTCCTACAATGAGCAGTTCTTC CSYQGTSSYNEQFF TRBJ2-1 . TRBV29-1 .
TGTGCCAGCAGCAGGGACACTGGGTCCGACGAGCAGTACTTC CASSRDTGSDEQYF TRBJ2-7 few TRBV7-2 .
TGCAGCGTTGCAGGGGGCTCCTACGAGCAGTACTTC CSVAGGSYEQYF TRBJ2-7 . TRBV29-1 TRBD1
TGTGCCAGCAGCTTAATGAAGTCGGCGGAGGGGCGTAATTCACCCCTCCACTTT CASSLMKSAEGRNSPLHF TRBJ1-6 . TRBV7-9 .
TGTGCCAGCAGGGACAGCAAAAACATTCAGTACTTC CASRDSKNIQYF TRBJ2-4 . TRBV6-5 .
TGTGCCAGTAGTATCACGGGACAGGGGCTTAATACGCAGTATTTT CASSITGQGLNTQYF TRBJ2-3 . TRBV19 TRBD1
TGTGCCAGCAGCCCTCGGGCGGGGGCGCGGGGAAACACCATATATTTT CASSPRAGARGNTIYF TRBJ1-3 . TRBV7-3 .
TGTGCCAGTCGGACAGGGGGAGAAAAACTGTTTTTT CASRTGGEKLFF TRBJ1-4 . TRBV28 TRBD1
TGTGCCAGCTCGGAGGGGTTTTATGGCTACACCTTC CASSEGFYGYTF TRBJ1-2 . TRBV2 .
TGCGCCAGCAGCCGCGGGACTAGCGGGGAGTACCAAGAGACCCAGTACTTC CASSRGTSGEYQETQYF TRBJ2-5 few TRBV4-1 TRBD2
TGTGCCAGCAGCTTGGCGCAGGGGCTGTCACCCCTCCACTTT CASSLAQGLSPLHF TRBJ1-6 . TRBV5-5 .
TGCGCCAGCAGCTTGGGTGGTAGCGGATTTTCCTACGAGCAGTACTTC CASSLGGSGFSYEQYF TRBJ2-7 . TRBV5-1 .
TGTGCCAGCAGCTACTTCGGGATCCCAGGCTACACCTTC CASSYFGIPGYTF TRBJ1-2 . TRBV7-2 .
TGTGCCAGCAGTTACGGCAGGGCGAGTAACTATGGCTACACCTTC CASSYGRASNYGYTF TRBJ1-2 . TRBV6-6 .
TGTGCCAGCAGCTTAATTCAGGGCCAAGAGACCCAGTACTTC CASSLIQGQETQYF TRBJ2-5 . TRBV7-9 .
TGTGCCAGCGCCGTAGCGATTGAGCAGTACTTC CASAVAIEQYF TRBJ2-7 . TRBV7-9 .
TGTGCCAGCAGTGTGGAGCGGGGGGGCCGAGGTACGCAGTATTTT CASSVERGGRGTQYF TRBJ2-3 . TRBV6-4 TRBD2
TGCAGCGTTGGGGCGTTAGGGAGCGGGGGTGCCTACGAGCAGTACTTC CSVGALGSGGAYEQYF TRBJ2-7 few TRBV29-1 TRBD2
TGTGCCAGCAGTTTACCCGGACATAGCAATCAGCCCCAGCATTTT CASSLPGHSNQPQHF TRBJ1-5 . TRBV28 .
TGTGCCAGCAGCTTAGACTTGACCTACGAGCAGTACTTC CASSLDLTYEQYF TRBJ2-7 . TRBV5-4 .
TGTGCCATCAGAGGGGCGGGGGGCAACAATGAGCAGTTCTTC CAIRGAGGNNEQFF TRBJ2-1 . TRBV10-3 TRBD2
TGCGCCAGCAGCTGGGGGGGGGAGCAGTTCTTC CASSWGGEQFF TRBJ2-1 . TRBV5-1 TRBD2
TGCGCCAGCGGAGACAGGGGCCTCGGAGTGGATGGCTACACCTTC CASGDRGLGVDGYTF TRBJ1-2 . TRBV10-2 TRBD1
TGTGCCAGCAGCCAAGGCAGGGGGCGAGGAGATACGCAGTATTTT CASSQGRGRGDTQYF TRBJ2-3 few TRBV4-2 TRBD1
TGTGCTAGCAGCTACGGGAGGGGGCCACTCACTGAAGCTTTCTTT CASSYGRGPLTEAFF TRBJ1-1 few TRBV7-7 TRBD1
TGTGCCAGCAGTTTTCAGGGGGCTTTGCCGAACACTGAAGCTTTCTTT CASSFQGALPNTEAFF TRBJ1-1 . TRBV28 TRBD1
TGTGCTAGTGCTCCAGGAAACTATGGCTACACCTTC CASAPGNYGYTF TRBJ1-2 . TRBV12-5 .
TGTGCCAGCACTCTCGACACCGGGGAGCTGTTTTTT CASTLDTGELFF TRBJ2-2 . TRBV2 .
TGTGCCTGGAGTCAGGTCACTGAAGCTTTCTTT CAWSQVTEAFF TRBJ1-1 . TRBV30 .
TGTGCCAGCAGTTCTGGACAAGTCTCTGGCTACACCTTC CASSSGQVSGYTF TRBJ1-2 few TRBV6-1 .
TGTGCCAGCTCACCTCTAGCGGGGGTCACCTCGGGGGATTCGTTCTTC CASSPLAGVTSGDSFF TRBJ2-1 . TRBV18 TRBD2
TGTGCCAGCAGTGGCGGACAGAACACTGAAGCTTTCTTT CASSGGQNTEAFF TRBJ1-1 . TRBV2 .
TGTGCCAGCAGCTCGCAGACTAGCGGAAATGAGCAGTTCTTC CASSSQTSGNEQFF TRBJ2-1 . TRBV7-2 TRBD2
TGCGCCAGCAGCATGACAGGGGGGTACGAGCAGTACTTC CASSMTGGYEQYF TRBJ2-7 . TRBV5-1 TRBD1
TGTGCCAGCAGCTCAGGGCCTTTAACGCAGTATTTT CASSSGPLTQYF TRBJ2-3 . TRBV7-2 .
TGTGCCAGCAGACTTGGACGGGGTCAGCCCCAGCATTTT CASRLGRGQPQHF TRBJ1-5 . TRBV6-5 .